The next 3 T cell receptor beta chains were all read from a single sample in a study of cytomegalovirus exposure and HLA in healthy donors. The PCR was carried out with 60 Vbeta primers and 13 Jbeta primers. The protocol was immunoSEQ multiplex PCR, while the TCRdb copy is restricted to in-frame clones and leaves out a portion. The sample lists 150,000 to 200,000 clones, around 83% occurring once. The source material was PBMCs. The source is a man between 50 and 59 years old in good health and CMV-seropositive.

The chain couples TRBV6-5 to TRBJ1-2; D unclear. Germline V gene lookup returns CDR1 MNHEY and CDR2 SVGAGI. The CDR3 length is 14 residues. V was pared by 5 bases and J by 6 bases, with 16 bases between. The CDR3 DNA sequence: TGTGCCAGCAGTCAAATCCCTCCTAAGCATGGCTACACCTTC. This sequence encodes CASSQIPPKHGYTF.

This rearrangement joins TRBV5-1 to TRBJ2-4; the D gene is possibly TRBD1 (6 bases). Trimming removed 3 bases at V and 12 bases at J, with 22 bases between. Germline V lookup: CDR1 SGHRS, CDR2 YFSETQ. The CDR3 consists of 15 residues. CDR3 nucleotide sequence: TGCGCCAGCAGCTATGGCGGTTATCCCCCGGACAGTCAGTACTTC. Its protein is CASSYGGYPPDSQYF.

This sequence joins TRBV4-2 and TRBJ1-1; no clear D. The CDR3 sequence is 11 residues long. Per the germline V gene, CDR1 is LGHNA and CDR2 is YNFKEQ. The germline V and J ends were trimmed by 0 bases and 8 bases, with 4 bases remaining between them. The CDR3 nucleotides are TGTGCCAGCAGCCAAGAACAGGAAGCTTTCTTT. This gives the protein CASSQEQEAFF.